This T cell receptor beta chain was profiled in a study of blood T cell repertoires in COVID-19. Study background: COVID-19 samples from acute and convalescent phases originated in the United States, Italy and Spain. In each case, the material was cDNA or gDNA derived from T cells, B-cell-depleted T cells, or PBMCs.

In the original analysis: Quantification of nucleated cells was approximated via reference gene primer amplification. The repertoire was sequenced with immunoSEQ multiplex PCR; TCRdb's copy has only in-frame clones and lacks some. V, J and clone size are those of that table, while D and trimming were read from the DNA. Here the sample spans about 140,000 clones, roughly 80% being singletons. Regarding this clone: Different DNA sequences within this sample yield the same CDR3.

Germline CDR1 SGHRS, CDR2 YFSETQ. Trimming removed 0 bases at V and 1 base at J, with 7 bases between. There are 15 residues in the CDR3. The receptor comes from a man in his sixties or seventies who had recovered from COVID-19. The sequenced material came from peripheral blood. This chain uses TRBV5-1 with TRBJ2-2, with D possibly TRBD1 on 6 matching bases. CDR3 sequence: CASSLAGQNTGELFF. DNA of the CDR3: TGCGCCAGCAGCTTGGCGGGACAGAACACCGGGGAGCTGTTTTTT.